A single sample is the source of the 13 T cell receptor beta chains below, sequenced in a study of T cell repertoires in cytomegalovirus infection. One entry per CDR3 protein results from TCRdb running MiXCR on the reads. Of around 800,000 distinct CDR3 sequences in the sample, 30% to 35% were seen once. Their cognate antigens are unknown. The sequencing here drew on cultured CD8+ T cells from PBMCs, taken from culture after CMV antigen stimulation. Every receptor here comes from a human donor in good health (CMV status not recorded). Some clones in this sample may be carry-over from other donors' samples.

V and J are TRBV28 and TRBJ2-3, with D tentatively TRBD2 (5 bases). The V end lost 3 bases, the J end lost 5 bases, and 18 bases lay between the germline ends. The CDR3 covers 16 residues. Per germline, CDR1 MDHEN and CDR2 SYDVKM. The CDR3 protein is CASSFFAGLNRDTQYF. Here the CDR3 DNA reads TGTGCCAGCAGTTTTTTCGCGGGCCTAAACCGAGATACGCAGTATTTT.

This clonotype showed up many times. The genes are TRBV11-2 and TRBJ2-2; D unresolved. V was pared by 0 bases and J by 1 base, with 9 bases between. This CDR3 region has 16 residues. CDR1 and CDR2 (germline): SGHAT, FQNNGV. CDR3 in amino acids: CASSLDPSMNTGELFF. CDR3 nucleotide sequence: TGTGCCAGCAGCTTAGATCCCAGCATGAACACCGGGGAGCTGTTTTTT.

The J gene is TRBJ2-3, the V gene TRBV20-1, with 10 bases matching TRBD2. Germline CDR1 reads DFQATT; CDR2 reads SNEGSKA (reference sequence). The CDR3 covers 15 residues. The ends lost 0 bases at V and 2 bases at J; junction bases unmatched: 2. CDR3 sequence: CSARDLAGVTDTQYF. The CDR3 DNA reads as TGCAGTGCTAGAGATCTAGCGGGGGTCACAGATACGCAGTATTTT.

V gene TRBV6-2 or TRBV6-3 combines with J gene TRBJ2-1; D might be TRBD2 (5 bases). V was clipped by 2 bases and J by 8 bases, with 16 bases between them. Germline V gene lookup returns CDR1 MNHEY and CDR2 SVGEGT. This CDR3 region has 15 residues. The DNA of the CDR3 is TGTGCCAGCAGTTACGGCCCTTTCCTAGCCGATGAGCAGTTCTTC. This sequence encodes CASSYGPFLADEQFF.

This clonotype has only a few counts. This rearrangement joins TRBV27 to TRBJ1-5; 9 bases are a match to TRBD1. From germline, CDR1 is MNHEY and CDR2 SMNVEV (reference sequence). There are 17 residues in the CDR3. The V segment lost 4 bases and the J segment 0 bases; nucleotides outside the gene matches: 7. The CDR3 nucleotides read TGTGCCAGCAGTTCCGGGACAGGGCCGTATAGCAATCAGCCCCAGCATTTT. Translated, it gives CASSSGTGPYSNQPQHF.

The V and J genes are TRBV7-3 and TRBJ1-1; the D is unclear. The CDR3 is 12 residues long. From germline, CDR1 is SGHTA and CDR2 FQGTGA. The germline V and J ends were trimmed by 4 bases and 11 bases, with 14 bases remaining between them. The CDR3 loop is CASSSGSPRAFF. CDR3 in DNA: TGTGCCAGCAGCTCCGGGTCGCCGAGGGCTTTCTTT.

This clonotype occurred many times. V usage is TRBV7-6 and J usage is TRBJ2-1, with D possibly being TRBD2 (5 bases). V was cut by 5 bases and J by 6 bases, with 17 bases left in between. CDR1 SGHVS and CDR2 FNYEAQ come from the germline V gene. This CDR3 comprises 15 residues. The CDR3 nucleotides are TGTGCCAGCAGCCTGACCGGACTGGCTGGCAATGAGCAGTTCTTC. It encodes CASSLTGLAGNEQFF.

This clonotype was seen a handful of times. The genes are TRBV7-9 and TRBJ2-1, with D possibly being TRBD1 (6 bases). Trimming removed 4 bases at V and 6 bases at J, with 25 bases between. This CDR3 region has 18 residues. Germline V gives CDR1 SEHNR, CDR2 FQNEAQ (reference sequence). The CDR3 nucleotides are TGTGCCAGCAGCTCATCCTGGTCCAGGACAGCTAATTCCAATGAGCAGTTCTTC. This gives the protein CASSSSWSRTANSNEQFF.

As regards this clonotype: The junction departs from the called germline gene at one end, perhaps through a read error. V and J are TRBV5-1 and TRBJ2-5; TRBD2 matches 8 bases. Germline assignment: CDR1 SGHRS and CDR2 YFSETQ. The CDR3 extends over 15 amino acids. The CDR3 DNA sequence: TGTGCCAGCAGCTCCGGGACTAGTGGTCAAGAGACCCAGTACTTC. This translates into CASSSGTSGQETQYF. Complete variable domain (other parts from reference TRBV5-1 and TRBJ2-5): KAGVTQTPRYLIKTRGQQVTLSCSPISGHRSVSWYQQTPGQGLQFLFEYFSETQRNKGNFPGRFSGRQFSNSRSEMNVSTLELGDSALYLCASSSGTSGQETQYFGPGTRLLVL.

The CDR3 DNA sequence: TGTGCCAGACCGGACAGGGGGACTGAAGCTTTCTTT. The encoded protein is CARPDRGTEAFF. This chain joins TRBV6-1 and TRBJ1-1; 10 bases match TRBD1. Germline V gives CDR1 MNHNS, CDR2 SASEGT. V lost 9 bases and J lost 5; bases outside the gene matches: 3. The CDR3 is 12 amino acids.

The rearrangement uses TRBV12-3 or TRBV12-4 and TRBJ1-5; 10 bases are shared with TRBD1. The CDR3 contains 17 residues. J was trimmed by 4 bases and V by 6 bases; bases with no gene match: 12. The CDR3 reads CASSSDGTGVDNQPQHF. The CDR3 coding sequence is TGTGCCAGCAGCTCAGATGGGACAGGGGTTGATAATCAGCCCCAGCATTTT.

The chain employs TRBV12-3 or TRBV12-4 and TRBJ2-7; a weak D match, TRBD2 (7 bases). The CDR3 runs to 16 residues. Trimming cost V 1 base and J 0 bases, with 13 bases left between them. CDR3 loop: CASSLESGEGSYEQYF. In nucleotides, the CDR3 is TGTGCCAGCAGTTTAGAGTCAGGGGAGGGCTCCTACGAGCAGTACTTC.

The gene calls are TRBV10-3 and TRBJ2-6; D not certain. Germline lookup yields CDR1 ENHRY and CDR2 SYGVKD. The CDR3 covers 16 residues. The ends were cut back, 6 bases at V and 3 bases at J, with 15 bases in the middle. In nucleotides, the CDR3 is TGTGCCATCAGGCAGGCACCCTCCTTTGGGGCCAACGTCCTGACTTTC. This sequence encodes CAIRQAPSFGANVLTF.